This TCR beta chain was captured in a study of neurological immune-mediated disorders. Each CDR3 protein is one row after TCRdb ran MiXCR on the 5' RACE reads. The repertoire holds fewer than 85,000 distinct CDR3 sequences, approximately 5% seen once, with roughly 2.4% in the top ten. This clonotype occurred many times. The V gene's germline CDR1 is MNHEY and CDR2 SMNVEV (reference sequence). With 5 bases clipped from V and 1 base from J, the junction kept 8 bases outside the gene matches. The CDR3 loop spans 16 amino acids. This chain uses TRBV27 with TRBJ1-1; TRBD1 matches 9 bases. This sequence originates from a woman in her 70s with multiple sclerosis. The specimen was PBMCs. CDR3: CASSPGTGRQNTEAFF. The CDR3 bases are TGTGCCAGCAGTCCAGGGACAGGGCGTCAGAACACTGAAGCTTTCTTT.